This T cell receptor (beta chain) was observed in a study of T cell changes during pregnancy in multiple sclerosis. V lost 4 bases to trimming and J lost 5 bases, with 13 bases between them. CDR1 and CDR2 (germline): MNHNS, SASEGT. The CDR3 is 14 residues long. Here immunoSEQ multiplex PCR was the method, and the copy in TCRdb shows in-frame clones only, minus some. The table has 65,000 to 90,000 clones, around 94% seen once. This chain links TRBV6-1 with TRBJ2-3; weak D call: TRBD2 (7 bases). Specimen: peripheral blood, collected in the third trimester of pregnancy. The origin of this receptor is a female donor in good health, enrolled as a control in a pregnancy study. This CDR3 is CASSVGGAGDTQYF. The CDR3 coding sequence is TGTGCCAGCAGTGTTGGGGGGGCGGGAGATACGCAGTATTTT.